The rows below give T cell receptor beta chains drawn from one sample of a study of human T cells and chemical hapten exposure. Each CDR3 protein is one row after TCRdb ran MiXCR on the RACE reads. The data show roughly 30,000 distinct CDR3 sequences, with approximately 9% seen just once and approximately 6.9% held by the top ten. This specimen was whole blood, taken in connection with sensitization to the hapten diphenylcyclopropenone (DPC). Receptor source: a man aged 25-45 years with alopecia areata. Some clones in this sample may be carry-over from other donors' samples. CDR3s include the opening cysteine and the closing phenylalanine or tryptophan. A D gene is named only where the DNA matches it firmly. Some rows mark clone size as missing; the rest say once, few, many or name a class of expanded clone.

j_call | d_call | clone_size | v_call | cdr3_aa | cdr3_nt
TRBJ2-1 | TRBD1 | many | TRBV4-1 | CASSQDRDRLASEQFF | TGCGCCAGCAGCCAAGACCGGGACAGACTTGCCAGTGAGCAGTTCTTC
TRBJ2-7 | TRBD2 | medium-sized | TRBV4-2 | CASSQEGLTSPEQYF | TGTGCCAGCAGCCAAGAGGGTCTGACTAGCCCCGAGCAGTACTTC
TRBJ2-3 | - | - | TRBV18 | CASSPHPVVGTQYF | TGTGCCAGCTCACCACACCCGGTTGTTGGTACGCAGTATTTT
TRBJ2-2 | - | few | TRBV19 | CASSQATPTGELFF | TGTGCCAGTAGTCAGGCGACACCCACCGGGGAGCTGTTTTTT
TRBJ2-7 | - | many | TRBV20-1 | CSARVGLISYEQYF | TGCAGTGCTAGAGTAGGATTGATATCCTACGAGCAGTACTTC
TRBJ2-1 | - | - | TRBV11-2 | CASSFPGTRSSYNEQFF | TGTGCCAGCAGCTTCCCCGGGACAAGAAGCTCCTACAATGAGCAGTTCTTC
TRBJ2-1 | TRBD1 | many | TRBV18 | CASSPIPGTGGFNEQFF | TGTGCCAGCTCACCTATACCCGGGACAGGGGGCTTTAATGAGCAGTTCTTC
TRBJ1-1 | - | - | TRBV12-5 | CASGRGDTEAFF | TGTGCTAGTGGCCGGGGGGACACTGAAGCTTTCTTT
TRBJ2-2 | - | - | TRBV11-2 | CASSLDPERDTGELFF | TGTGCCAGCAGCTTAGATCCCGAGCGGGACACCGGGGAGCTGTTTTTT
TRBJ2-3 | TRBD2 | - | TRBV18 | CASSFRGSGGLTDTQYF | TGTGCCAGCTCCTTCCGGGGGAGCGGGGGACTCACAGATACGCAGTATTTT
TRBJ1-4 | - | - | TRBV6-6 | CASSYGGANEKLFF | TGTGCCAGCAGTTACGGGGGGGCTAATGAAAAACTGTTTTTT
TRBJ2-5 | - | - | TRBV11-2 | CASSSTLGLQETQYF | TGTGCCAGCAGTTCTACTTTGGGACTGCAAGAGACCCAGTACTTC
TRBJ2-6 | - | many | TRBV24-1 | CATSDPGANVLTF | TGTGCCACCAGTGATCCTGGGGCCAACGTCCTGACTTTC
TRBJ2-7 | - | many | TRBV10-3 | CAISERSGLSSYEQYF | TGTGCCATCAGTGAACGGTCAGGGCTGAGCTCCTACGAGCAGTACTTC